The 8 T cell receptor beta chains below were found in one sample sequenced in a study of vaccination effects on CD4 cells after COVID-19. Before sequencing took place, the ViraFEST assay used viral peptide pools to expand antigen-specific CD4+ T cells. After around 10 days in culture, the CD4+ T cells were isolated. Testing of the vaccine recipients showed negative nucleocapsid antibodies and no prior SARS-CoV-2 infection. These receptors lack a known antigen. Clones were sequenced by immunoSEQ multiplex PCR, and TCRdb holds only the in-frame ones, with some missing. The table has 50,000 to 60,000 clones, roughly 70% seen once; the top ten hold around 16%. This specimen was CD4+ T cells from PBMCs cultured with SARS-CoV-2 spike peptides, taken before COVID-19 vaccination. The receptors originated from a human donor who received a COVID-19 vaccine.

CDR3 sequence (DNA): TGTGCCAGCAGTGGCGGGTTCGACAGCGGGAATGAAAAACTGTTTTTT. It translates to CASSGGFDSGNEKLFF. The chain couples TRBV25-1 to TRBJ1-4, with D perhaps matching TRBD1 (5 bases). CDR1 and CDR2 (germline): MGHDK, SYGVNS. Trimming removed 4 bases at V and 5 bases at J, with 17 bases between. This CDR3 has 16 amino acids. Supplemented by reference TRBV25-1 and TRBJ1-4, the full variable domain reads EADIYQTPRYLVIGTGKKITLECSQTMGHDKMYWYQQDPGMELHLIHYSYGVNSTEKGDLSSESTVSRIRTEHFPLTLESARPSHTSQYLCASSGGFDSGNEKLFFGSGTQLSVL.

The rearrangement joins TRBV9 to TRBJ2-7; D might be TRBD1 or TRBD2, each matching 5 bases. The CDR3 has 15 residues. Germline V lookup: CDR1 SGDLS, CDR2 YYNGEE. The ends were cut back, 4 bases at V and 0 bases at J, with 14 bases in the middle. The CDR3 nucleotides are TGTGCCAGCAGCCTCAAGGGGACGAGCTCCTACGAGCAGTACTTC. Amino acid sequence: CASSLKGTSSYEQYF.

This chain connects TRBV4-1 to TRBJ2-7; TRBD2 matches at 9 bases. V shed 0 bases and J 3 bases; nucleotides not matched to a gene: 3. CDR3 size: 15 residues. Germline V gene data show CDR1 as MGHRA and CDR2 as YSYEKL. The CDR3 DNA is TGCGCCAGCAGCCAAGAATATAGCGGGGGCTACGAGCAGTACTTC. Translation gives CASSQEYSGGYEQYF.

V gene TRBV4-1 combines with J gene TRBJ1-2; D unclear. V lost 1 base and J lost 9, with 12 bases in between. This CDR3 has 13 amino acids. CDR1 is MGHRA and CDR2 is YSYEKL in the germline V gene. CDR3 nucleotides: TGCGCCAGCAGCCAAGGAGGCAGGCCAAGCTACACCTTC. This sequence encodes CASSQGGRPSYTF.

This sequence joins TRBV29-1 and TRBJ2-3, with no clear D. The CDR3 contains 12 residues. In germline, CDR1 is SQVTM, CDR2 ANQGSEA. V lost 6 bases and J 6 bases, leaving 13 bases between the germline ends. This CDR3 reads CSVSDAPDTQYF. The CDR3 DNA reads TGCAGCGTGTCAGACGCTCCGGATACGCAGTATTTT.

This clone has a handful of counts. The V gene is TRBV4-3, the J gene TRBJ1-6; D unclear. Trimming removed 3 bases from V and 10 bases from J, with 16 bases in between. Germline V gene sequence: CDR1 LGHNA, CDR2 YSLEER. The CDR3 has 15 residues. CDR3 in DNA: TGCGCCAGCAGCCAGGTGGCTCAGATGAGGTCACCCCTCCACTTT. As protein: CASSQVAQMRSPLHF.

This chain connects TRBV19 to TRBJ2-2; 7 bases are shared with TRBD1. The ends lost 1 base at V and 2 bases at J; junction bases unmatched: 7. In germline, CDR1 is LNHDA, CDR2 SQIVND (reference sequence). This CDR3 is 17 amino acids long. The DNA for the CDR3 is TGTGCCAGTAGTATAGGAGGGAGACAGGGTAACACCGGGGAGCTGTTTTTT. Amino acids: CASSIGGRQGNTGELFF. Full variable domain (outside the CDR3, taken from reference TRBV19 and TRBJ2-2): DGGITQSPKYLFRKEGQNVTLSCEQNLNHDAMYWYRQDPGQGLRLIYYSQIVNDFQKGDIAEGYSVSREKKESFPLTVTSAQKNPTAFYLCASSIGGRQGNTGELFFGEGSRLTVL.

The V and J genes are TRBV6-2 or TRBV6-3 and TRBJ1-3; 7 nucleotides line up with TRBD1. This CDR3 has 16 amino acids. Germline CDR1 is MNHEY and CDR2 is SVGEGT. V trimming: 5 bases; J trimming: 0 bases; junction bases outside the gene matches: 7. Written as DNA, the CDR3 is TGTGCCAGCAGTCGCGGGACAGACTTCTCTGGAAACACCATATATTTT. It translates to CASSRGTDFSGNTIYF.